This T cell receptor beta chain is drawn from a study of T cells in Graves' hyperthyroidism and ophthalmopathy. The diagnoses drew upon clinical symptoms, serum thyroxine and TRAb, thyroid ultrasound and orbital computed tomography. Isolation of PBMCs was performed on 8.5 to 10 ml fresh peripheral blood. Study-wide points: Expanded thyroid clonotypes (above 0.001) were mostly also found in blood. Median prediction lead before ophthalmopathy onset was 5 to 7.5 months with the model.

In regard to this clonotype: The antigen remains unidentified.

The CDR3 loop spans 14 amino acids. Trimming stripped 5 bases from V and 4 bases from J, with 11 bases between. Template material for amplifying TCR beta CDR3 regions consisted of RNA transcripts. First-round RT-PCR of the TCR CDR3 relied on the HTBI primer set. TCRdb re-called the multiplex PCR reads through MiXCR, storing one row per CDR3 protein. Of approximately 570,000 distinct CDR3 sequences listed, roughly 21% are singletons. The sequenced sample was blood. The chain uses TRBV12-3 or TRBV12-4 and TRBJ2-2; possible D gene TRBD1, 5 bases. This receptor was identified in a man aged 35 to 55 with Graves' ophthalmopathy. The CDR3 DNA reads as TGTGCCAGCAGTCCCCAGGGTGTCACCGGGGAGCTGTTTTTT. Its protein is CASSPQGVTGELFF.